The present entry profiles one T cell receptor (beta chain) with its context. What it binds is not known. Clones were read by immunoSEQ multiplex PCR, and TCRdb kept only the in-frame ones, dropping some. The table lists thousands of clones, just under 80% of them singletons. These data originate in a study of tissue T cells after allogeneic stem cell transplantation. The CDR3 is 14 residues long. V lost 7 bases, J lost 0 bases, and 13 bases lay in between. The germline CDR1 and CDR2 sequences are LGHNA and YSLEER. Study observations and caveats: Blood and spleen captured only part of the tissue TCR repertoire.

The rearrangement joins TRBV4-3 to TRBJ2-7; D remains ambiguous. This sequence originates from a male patient aged 60 or older with steroid-refractory graft-versus-host disease after an allogeneic stem cell transplant. Some T cells may be provided by the graft donor. Sequenced material: skin, taken at autopsy. The CDR3 nucleotides read TGCGCCAGCAAACAGAGTGAAAACTCCTACGAGCAGTACTTC. This sequence encodes CASKQSENSYEQYF.